The clone carrying this T cell receptor beta chain was seen only once. Study processing details: Researchers report that nucleated cell counts were estimated from reference gene primer amplification. Measured with immunoSEQ multiplex PCR; TCRdb has only the in-frame clones, and not every one. V, J and clone size reflect that table, while D and trimming were determined from the DNA. The sample has a few hundred thousand clones, about nine tenths seen once; the top ten hold around 3%. This entry belongs to a study of blood T cell repertoires in COVID-19. The CDR3 runs 14 residues. The V end was cut by 6 bases, the J end by 0 bases, with 12 bases between. Germline CDR1 reads SGHRS; CDR2 reads YFSETQ. Enrolled through a virtual design, the participants were between about 18 and 100 years of age and came from approximately 25 US areas. Allocation to cohorts depended on clinical history reported by the participants.

The receptor was isolated from a woman in her forties or fifties who had recovered from COVID-19. The chain couples TRBV5-1 to TRBJ1-2; a possible D gene is TRBD1 (6 bases). What was sequenced was PBMCs or T cells enriched from blood (not recorded which). Written as DNA, the CDR3 is TGCGCCAGCACCCACGGACAGTCTAACTATGGCTACACCTTC. Translated: CASTHGQSNYGYTF.